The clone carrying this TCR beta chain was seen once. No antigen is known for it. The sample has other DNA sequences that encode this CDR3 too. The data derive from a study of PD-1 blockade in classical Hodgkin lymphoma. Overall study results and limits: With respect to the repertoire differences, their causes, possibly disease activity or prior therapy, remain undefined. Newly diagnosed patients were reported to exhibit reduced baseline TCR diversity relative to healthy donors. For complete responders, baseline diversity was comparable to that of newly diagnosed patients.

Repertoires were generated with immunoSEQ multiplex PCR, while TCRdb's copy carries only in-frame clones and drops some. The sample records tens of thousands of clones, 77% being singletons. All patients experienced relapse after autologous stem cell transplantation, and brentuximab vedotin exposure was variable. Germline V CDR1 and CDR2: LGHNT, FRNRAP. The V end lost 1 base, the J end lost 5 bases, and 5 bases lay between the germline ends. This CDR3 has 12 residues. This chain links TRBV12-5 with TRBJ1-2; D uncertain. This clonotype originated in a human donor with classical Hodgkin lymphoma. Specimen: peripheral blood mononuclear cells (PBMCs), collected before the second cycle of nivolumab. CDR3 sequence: CASGLDGYGYTF. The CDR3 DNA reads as TGTGCTAGTGGTTTGGACGGGTATGGCTACACCTTC.